Listed below are T cell receptor beta chains from one sample, sequenced in a study of blood T cell repertoires in COVID-19. Measured with immunoSEQ multiplex PCR; TCRdb has only the in-frame clones, and not every one. This sample has about 380,000 clones; about 80% occur once, and the top ten carry 1.1%. Input material: peripheral blood. The receptors originated from a human donor with acute or convalescent COVID-19. The donor label of this sample is uncertain. Each CDR3 is given with its conserved first and last residue. Each record gives: J gene, V gene, D gene, clone size, CDR3 DNA, CDR3 protein. The D gene is left open where the match is weak. Part of the rows lack a size; the others show once, few, many or a class for expanded clones.

j_call: TRBJ2-7
v_call: TRBV7-6
d_call: .
clone_size: .
cdr3_nt: TGTGCCAGCAGCTTAGTTGGGGGCGGGGAGCAGTACTTC
cdr3_aa: CASSLVGGGEQYF

j_call: TRBJ2-2
v_call: TRBV19
d_call: TRBD2
clone_size: few
cdr3_nt: TGTGCCAGTAGTATCCTAGCGGGAGCTTTTAAAGTCGGGGAGCTGTTTTTT
cdr3_aa: CASSILAGAFKVGELFF

j_call: TRBJ1-5
v_call: TRBV5-1
d_call: .
clone_size: .
cdr3_nt: TGCGCCAGCAGCATGGGCCGGGGTCAGCCCCAGCATTTT
cdr3_aa: CASSMGRGQPQHF

j_call: TRBJ2-7
v_call: TRBV14
d_call: .
clone_size: once
cdr3_nt: TGTGCCAGCAGCCATACTTACGAGCAGTACTTC
cdr3_aa: CASSHTYEQYF

j_call: TRBJ1-5
v_call: TRBV27
d_call: TRBD1
clone_size: .
cdr3_nt: TGTGCCATCGGACAGGCCTCCAATCAGCCCCAGCATTTT
cdr3_aa: CAIGQASNQPQHF

j_call: TRBJ1-1
v_call: TRBV19
d_call: .
clone_size: many
cdr3_nt: TGTGCCAGTACCTCAAGCCCGCTCCTTGAAGCTTTCTTT
cdr3_aa: CASTSSPLLEAFF

j_call: TRBJ1-1
v_call: TRBV18
d_call: .
clone_size: .
cdr3_nt: TGTGCCAGCTCACCACAAGTTGCAGGGTCGAACACTGAAGCTTTCTTT
cdr3_aa: CASSPQVAGSNTEAFF

j_call: TRBJ2-1
v_call: TRBV28
d_call: TRBD1
clone_size: .
cdr3_nt: TGTGCCAGCAGCCGTTTCCCTGGGACAGGGGGCTACAATGAGCAGTTCTTC
cdr3_aa: CASSRFPGTGGYNEQFF

j_call: TRBJ1-2
v_call: TRBV19
d_call: TRBD1
clone_size: once
cdr3_nt: TGTGCCAGTAGTATAGGGATTGGAGCGACAGGGGTCTATGGCTACACCTTC
cdr3_aa: CASSIGIGATGVYGYTF

j_call: TRBJ1-5
v_call: TRBV7-2
d_call: .
clone_size: .
cdr3_nt: TGTGCCAGCAGCGGGGGGGCGGGGCAGCCCCAGCATTTT
cdr3_aa: CASSGGAGQPQHF

j_call: TRBJ2-7
v_call: TRBV3-1/TRBV3-2
d_call: .
clone_size: .
cdr3_nt: TGTGCCAGCAGTTTTCATAGAGGGGAGCAGTACTTC
cdr3_aa: CASSFHRGEQYF

j_call: TRBJ2-2
v_call: TRBV6-2/TRBV6-3
d_call: .
clone_size: .
cdr3_nt: TGTGCCAGCAGCCCTCTGTTATATGTTACCCAGGGAAACACCGGGGAGCTGTTTTTT
cdr3_aa: CASSPLLYVTQGNTGELFF

j_call: TRBJ2-2
v_call: TRBV9
d_call: .
clone_size: .
cdr3_nt: TGTGCCAGCAGCGTAGGAGGGACTGGCACCGGGGAGCTGTTTTTT
cdr3_aa: CASSVGGTGTGELFF

j_call: TRBJ1-2
v_call: TRBV27
d_call: .
clone_size: .
cdr3_nt: TGTGCCAGCAGTTTATCGTGGGGGGGATCATTGAACTATGGCTACACCTTC
cdr3_aa: CASSLSWGGSLNYGYTF

j_call: TRBJ1-2
v_call: TRBV29-1
d_call: .
clone_size: .
cdr3_nt: TGCAGCGTTGCTGGCAGGAACTATGGCTACACCTTC
cdr3_aa: CSVAGRNYGYTF

j_call: TRBJ1-2
v_call: TRBV9
d_call: TRBD1
clone_size: .
cdr3_nt: TGTGCCAGCAGCGGTAGCTGGGACAGGGAAGGACATGGCTACACCTTC
cdr3_aa: CASSGSWDREGHGYTF